One and the same sample provided the 20 T cell receptor beta chains below, sequenced in a study of spatial heterogeneity in lung cancer. Described time point: sample taken at primary tumor resection. Overall study results and limits: Counts of expanded intratumoral alpha and beta TCRs tracked tumor mutation counts.

MiXCR was run by TCRdb on the 5' RACE reads, yielding one entry per CDR3 protein. Of about 11,000 distinct CDR3 sequences in the sample, about 5% were seen once. These receptors are not linked to any known antigen. The sequences come from lung tumor tissue, collected at surgery. All receptors derive from a male donor with early-stage non-small cell lung cancer.

This clonotype was counted at least ten times. This beta chain is an off-target read within a library intended for alpha chains, so its frequency means little. The chain joins TRBV9 to TRBJ2-3; TRBD2 matches 7 bases. CDR3 size: 16 residues. V shed 0 bases, J shed 1 base, and the junction held 5 bases outside the gene matches. Germline V CDR1 and CDR2: SGDLS, YYNGEE. CDR3 region: CASSVAGAGGTDTQYF. CDR3 DNA: TGTGCCAGCAGCGTAGCGGGCGCGGGGGGCACAGATACGCAGTATTTT.

By proportion, this clonotype is medium-sized. Because this beta chain is a stray read in a library intended to capture alpha chains, its abundance should not be given much weight. This sequence joins TRBV11-2 and TRBJ2-7; 7 bases fit TRBD1. Per germline, CDR1 SGHAT and CDR2 FQNNGV. The junction had 6 bases not matched to a gene; V was cut back by 6 bases and J by 7 bases. The CDR3 has 12 amino acids. CDR3 coding DNA: TGTGCCAGCAGAGGGGCAGGGGGTGAGCAGTACTTC. It translates to CASRGAGGEQYF.

This clonotype is labeled as medium-sized (0.01 to 0.1%). This beta chain is a stray read from a library made for alpha chains; its abundance is not meaningful. This chain uses TRBV20-1 with TRBJ1-2; 8 bases are a match to TRBD1. This CDR3 has 16 amino acids. Looked up from germline, CDR1 is DFQATT and CDR2 is SNEGSKA (reference sequence). J was trimmed by 3 bases and V by 0 bases; bases with no gene match: 9. In DNA form, the CDR3 reads TGCAGTGCTAGAGACCTCCAGGGACAGGCGGACTATGGCTACACCTTC. Protein sequence: CSARDLQGQADYGYTF.

This clonotype was observed many times. A library prepared for alpha chains yielded this beta chain as an off-target read; its size is of little meaning. This chain uses TRBV6-5 with TRBJ1-4; D is unclear. Trimming shortened V by 0 bases and J by 3 bases, and 11 bases separated the two germline ends. Per germline, CDR1 MNHEY and CDR2 SVGAGI. This CDR3 contains 16 residues. CDR3 amino acids: CASSYSSAGANEKLFF. Written as DNA, the CDR3 is TGTGCCAGCAGTTACTCGTCGGCAGGTGCTAATGAAAAACTGTTTTTT.

This clonotype has a handful of counts. This beta chain lies outside the target of a library built for alpha chains; its clone size means little. The CDR3 bases are TGCGCCAGCAGCTTGCCGGCTAGCAGCTACAATGAGCAGTTCTTC. Its translation is CASSLPASSYNEQFF. The chain couples TRBV5-1 to TRBJ2-1; weak D call: TRBD2 (5 bases). The germline gives CDR1 SGHRS, CDR2 YFSETQ. V lost 1 base and J lost 3, with 11 bases in between. This CDR3 spans 15 amino acids.

This clonotype was counted at least ten times. The size of this beta chain means little, since it is a stray read in a library made for alpha chains. The V call is TRBV5-5, the J call TRBJ1-5, with 9 bases matching TRBD1. Looked up from germline, CDR1 is SGHKS and CDR2 is YYEKEE (reference sequence). V dropped 3 bases and J dropped 5; count of bases not matched to a gene: 15. CDR3 length: 18 residues. The CDR3 DNA follows: TGTGCCAGCAGCTACGTCCCGGGACAGGGCGAGCGGGATCAGCCCCAGCATTTT. Protein product: CASSYVPGQGERDQPQHF. Full variable domain (outside the CDR3, taken from reference TRBV5-5 and TRBJ1-5): DAGVTQSPTHLIKTRGQQVTLRCSPISGHKSVSWYQQVLGQGPQFIFQYYEKEERGRGNFPDRFSARQFPNYSSELNVNALLLGDSALYLCASSYVPGQGERDQPQHFGDGTRLSIL.

This clonotype came up many times. The size of this beta chain means little, since it is a stray read in a library made for alpha chains. The J gene is TRBJ2-5, the V gene TRBV24-1, with D perhaps matching TRBD1 or TRBD2 (5 bases each). Germline V lookup: CDR1 KGHDR, CDR2 SFDVKD. Between the trimmed V and J ends, which lost 4 bases and 1 base, there was a span of 9 bases. The CDR3 totals 14 residues. CDR3 protein: CATSESGRQETQYF. The CDR3 bases are TGTGCCACCAGTGAGTCGGGACGCCAAGAGACCCAGTACTTC.

This clonotype was recorded at least ten times. Little can be read into the size of this beta chain, an off-target read in a library designed for alpha chains. The chain has TRBV20-1 and TRBJ1-2; tentatively, D is TRBD1 (5 bases). Germline CDR1 and CDR2: DFQATT and SNEGSKA (reference sequence). This CDR3 region has 15 residues. V lost 2 bases and J lost 4, with 17 bases in between. The CDR3 loop is CSARPLDTAAYGYTF. As DNA, the CDR3 is TGCAGTGCTAGACCTTTGGACACGGCTGCCTATGGCTACACCTTC.

In its sample, this clonotype ranks as medium-sized (0.01 to 0.1%). Little can be read into the size of this beta chain, an off-target read in a library designed for alpha chains. The rearrangement links TRBV24-1 to TRBJ1-3, with TRBD1 matching over 10 bases. The CDR3 spans 15 residues. Germline V gives CDR1 KGHDR, CDR2 SFDVKD. V dropped 9 bases and J dropped 3; count of bases not matched to a gene: 7. This CDR3 reads CATEGGQGSGNTIYF. In nucleotides, the CDR3 is TGTGCCACCGAGGGGGGACAGGGGAGTGGAAACACCATATATTTT.

With respect to this clonotype: As an off-target read in a library built for alpha chains, this beta chain has a frequency of little significance. The CDR3 loop is CASSYSGLGQSGYGYTF. For the CDR3, the DNA is TGTGCCAGCAGTTACTCTGGTCTTGGACAGTCAGGCTATGGCTACACCTTC. The chain uses TRBV6-6 and TRBJ1-2, with D possibly matching TRBD1 (6 bases). The CDR3 is 17 amino acids. With 0 bases removed from V and 4 bases from J, the gap between germline ends came to 18 bases. CDR1 is MNHNY and CDR2 is SVGAGI in the germline V gene (reference sequence).

With respect to this clonotype: This beta chain turned up in a library designed for alpha chains; as an off-target read, its abundance says little. The J gene is TRBJ2-3, the V gene TRBV20-1; 9 bases are shared with TRBD2. In germline, CDR1 is DFQATT, CDR2 SNEGSKA (reference sequence). V was clipped by 4 bases and J by 1 base; unmatched bases: 3. The CDR3 consists of 14 residues. CDR3 sequence: CSATSGARTDTQYF. In DNA form, the CDR3 reads TGCAGTGCTACTAGCGGGGCCCGCACAGATACGCAGTATTTT.

This clonotype appeared many times. Because the library targeted alpha chains, this beta chain is an off-target read whose size means little. The chain joins TRBV20-1 to TRBJ1-3; D possibly corresponds to TRBD1 (6 bases). This CDR3 comprises 14 residues. The V gene lost 6 bases and the J gene lost 1 base, with 13 bases spanning the gap. CDR1 is DFQATT and CDR2 is SNEGSKA in the germline V gene (reference sequence). The CDR3: CSADVTGSGNTIYF. The CDR3 DNA reads as TGCAGTGCCGACGTTACAGGGTCTGGAAACACCATATATTTT.

This clonotype was seen at least ten times. For a library built for alpha chains, this beta chain is a stray read; little rests on its size. This chain links TRBV7-2 with TRBJ1-1, with TRBD1 matching over 11 bases. Germline assignment: CDR1 SGHTA and CDR2 FQGNSA. Unmatched junction bases numbered 13, after V lost 1 base and J lost 12 bases. This CDR3 has 16 residues. The CDR3 region has the DNA TGTGCCAGCAGCTTAGAGGCGGGACAGGGGGGACCAATCTCTTTCTTT. It encodes CASSLEAGQGGPISFF.

Points on this clonotype: The size of this beta chain means little, since it is a stray read in a library made for alpha chains. The rearrangement links TRBV20-1 to TRBJ2-4; a weak D match, TRBD1 (5 bases). From germline, CDR1 is DFQATT and CDR2 SNEGSKA (reference sequence). CDR3 length: 15 residues. Trimming stripped 0 bases from V and 0 bases from J, with 9 bases between. Here the CDR3 DNA reads TGCAGTGCTAGAGATGCAGGGTTAGCCAAAAACATTCAGTACTTC. Its protein product is CSARDAGLAKNIQYF.

The sample holds a few counts of this clonotype. This beta chain came through as a stray read in a library set up for alpha chains, and its size says little. V is TRBV29-1 and J is TRBJ2-7, with D tentatively TRBD2 (5 bases). Per germline, CDR1 SQVTM and CDR2 ANQGSEA. The CDR3 spans 11 residues. The V and J ends lost 4 bases and 3 bases respectively, with 7 bases between them. The CDR3 bases are TGCAGCGTTGGCGGAGGCTACGAGCAGTACTTC. Amino acids: CSVGGGYEQYF.

A few counts support this clonotype. Within a library made for alpha chains, this beta chain is off target, and its count is uninformative. The rearrangement joins TRBV7-2 to TRBJ2-7; no firm D call. V was trimmed by 3 bases and J by 3 bases, leaving 9 bases between them. Germline V lookup: CDR1 SGHTA, CDR2 FQGNSA. This CDR3 is 13 amino acids long. CDR3 sequence reads: CASSLELSYEQYF. The CDR3 nucleotides read TGTGCCAGCAGCTTGGAGCTTAGCTACGAGCAGTACTTC.

This clonotype was observed at least ten times. Because the library targeted alpha chains, this beta chain is an off-target read whose size means little. The chain couples TRBV27 to TRBJ2-1, with TRBD2 as a possible D gene (5 bases). The germline V and J ends were trimmed by 3 bases and 2 bases, with 8 bases remaining between them. This CDR3 comprises 14 residues. Germline V gene data show CDR1 as MNHEY and CDR2 as SMNVEV (reference sequence). CDR3 nucleotide sequence: TGTGCCAGCAGTTTTCGAGGGACCTACAATGAGCAGTTCTTC. Its protein product is CASSFRGTYNEQFF.

This clonotype is deemed medium-sized. Since the library was made to target alpha chains, this beta chain is a stray read and its abundance is not meaningful. This chain joins TRBV20-1 and TRBJ1-2; no clear D. V lost 2 bases and J 0 bases, leaving 13 bases between the germline ends. CDR1 and CDR2 (germline): DFQATT, SNEGSKA (reference sequence). The CDR3 sequence is 15 residues long. CDR3 residues: CSARPVEVPNYGYTF. The CDR3 nucleotides are TGCAGTGCTAGACCCGTTGAGGTCCCTAACTATGGCTACACCTTC.

This clonotype was recorded many times. In a library made to pick up alpha chains, this beta chain is a stray read with a size that means little. The J gene is TRBJ1-2, the V gene TRBV6-2 or TRBV6-3; 8 bases are a match to TRBD1. Unmatched junction bases numbered 3, after V lost 0 bases and J lost 3 bases. Germline V gives CDR1 MNHEY, CDR2 SVGEGT. This CDR3 comprises 15 residues. Here the CDR3 DNA reads TGTGCCAGCAGTTACTCGACAGGGGCCTACTATGGCTACACCTTC. This sequence encodes CASSYSTGAYYGYTF.

This clonotype was seen many times. Being off target in a library aimed at alpha chains, this beta chain has a size of little meaning. This chain connects TRBV6-5 to TRBJ1-1; 7 nucleotides match TRBD1. Trimming at V came to 5 bases and at J to 5 bases, leaving 5 bases not matched to a gene. Germline V gene lookup returns CDR1 MNHEY and CDR2 SVGAGI. CDR3 length: 13 amino acids. The DNA of the CDR3 is TGTGCCAGCAGTGACAGGGTAAAAACTGAAGCTTTCTTT. Encoded protein: CASSDRVKTEAFF.